This T cell receptor beta chain was sequenced for a study of cytomegalovirus exposure and HLA in healthy donors. General study results and limits: The number of N-insertions in an Asian-associated ancestry cluster was reportedly below the 666-donor mean in a later analysis.

The PCR contained 60 Vbeta and 13 Jbeta primers. The assay was immunoSEQ multiplex PCR, and TCRdb's table has in-frame clones only and misses some. The table lists 150,000 to 200,000 clones, 60% to 85% of them singletons. V trimming: 0 bases; J trimming: 9 bases; junction bases outside the gene matches: 5. This CDR3 is 14 amino acids long. CDR1 is SGHTA and CDR2 is FQGNSA in the germline V gene. Comments on this clone: The antigen is undetermined.

Specimen: PBMCs. The chain combines TRBV7-2 with TRBJ1-2; TRBD1 matches 9 bases. This clonotype was sampled from a woman in her thirties or forties in good health and CMV-seronegative. The CDR3 protein is CASSLAQGTGSYTF. CDR3 bases: TGTGCCAGCAGCTTAGCGCAGGGGACAGGGAGCTACACCTTC.